This entry is about one T cell receptor (beta chain). These data belong to a study of blood T cell repertoires in COVID-19. Turning to the study itself: COVID-19 samples from acute and convalescent phases originated in the United States, Italy and Spain. Sources were T cells, B-cell-depleted T cells, or PBMCs; the material itself was cDNA or gDNA.

The protocol was immunoSEQ multiplex PCR, while the TCRdb copy is restricted to in-frame clones and leaves out a portion. The repertoire holds around 120,000 clones, with about 86% as singletons. Germline V CDR1 and CDR2: LNHDA, SQIVND (reference sequence). V shed 6 bases, J shed 3 bases, and the junction held 2 bases outside the gene matches. CDR3 length: 13 residues. V gene TRBV19 combines with J gene TRBJ1-2; the match to TRBD1 covers 9 bases. This TCR derives from a man aged 80 or over with active or convalescent COVID-19. Sequenced: peripheral blood. The CDR3 region is CASRGQGHYGYTF. The CDR3 nucleotides read TGTGCCAGTAGGGGACAGGGTCACTATGGCTACACCTTC. The full variable domain, rest sourced from reference TRBV19 and TRBJ1-2, is DGGITQSPKYLFRKEGQNVTLSCEQNLNHDAMYWYRQDPGQGLRLIYYSQIVNDFQKGDIAEGYSVSREKKESFPLTVTSAQKNPTAFYLCASRGQGHYGYTFGSGTRLTVV.